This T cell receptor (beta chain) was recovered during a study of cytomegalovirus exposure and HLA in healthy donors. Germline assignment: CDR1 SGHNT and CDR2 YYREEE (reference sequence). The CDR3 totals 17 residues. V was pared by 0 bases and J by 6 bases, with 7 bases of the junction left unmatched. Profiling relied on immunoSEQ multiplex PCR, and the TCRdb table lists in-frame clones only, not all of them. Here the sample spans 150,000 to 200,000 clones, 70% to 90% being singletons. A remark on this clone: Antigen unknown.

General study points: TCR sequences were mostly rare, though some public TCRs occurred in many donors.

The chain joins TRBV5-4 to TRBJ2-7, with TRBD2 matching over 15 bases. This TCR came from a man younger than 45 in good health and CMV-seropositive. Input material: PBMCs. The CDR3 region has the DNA TGTGCCAGCAGCTTGGGCTGGACTAGCGGGGGGGCTACCGAGCAGTACTTC. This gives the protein CASSLGWTSGGATEQYF.